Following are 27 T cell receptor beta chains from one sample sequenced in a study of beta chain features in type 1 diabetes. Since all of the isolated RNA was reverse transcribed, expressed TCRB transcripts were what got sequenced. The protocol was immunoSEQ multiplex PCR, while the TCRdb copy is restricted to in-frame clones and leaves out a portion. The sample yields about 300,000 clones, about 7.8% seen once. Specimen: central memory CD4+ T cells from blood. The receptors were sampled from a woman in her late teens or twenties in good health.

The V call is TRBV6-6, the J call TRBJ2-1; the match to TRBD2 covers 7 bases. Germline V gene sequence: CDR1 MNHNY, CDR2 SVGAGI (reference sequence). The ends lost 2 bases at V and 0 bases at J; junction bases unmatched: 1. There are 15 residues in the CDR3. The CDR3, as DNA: TGTGCCAGCAGTTACCGGGGGGTCTCCTACAATGAGCAGTTCTTC. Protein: CASSYRGVSYNEQFF.

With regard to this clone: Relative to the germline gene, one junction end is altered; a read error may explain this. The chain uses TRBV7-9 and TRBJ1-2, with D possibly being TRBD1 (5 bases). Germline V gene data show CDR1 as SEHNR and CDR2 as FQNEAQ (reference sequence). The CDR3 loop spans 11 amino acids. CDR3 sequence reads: CASSLVEDTFF. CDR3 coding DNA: TGTGCCAGCAGCTTAGTCGAGGACACCTTCTTC.

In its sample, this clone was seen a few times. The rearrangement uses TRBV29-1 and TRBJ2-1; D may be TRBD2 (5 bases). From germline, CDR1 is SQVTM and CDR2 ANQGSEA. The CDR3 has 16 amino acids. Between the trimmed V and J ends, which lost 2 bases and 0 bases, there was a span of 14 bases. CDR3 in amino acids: CSVEWSEGSSYNEQFF. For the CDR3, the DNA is TGCAGCGTTGAATGGTCTGAGGGAAGCTCCTACAATGAGCAGTTCTTC.

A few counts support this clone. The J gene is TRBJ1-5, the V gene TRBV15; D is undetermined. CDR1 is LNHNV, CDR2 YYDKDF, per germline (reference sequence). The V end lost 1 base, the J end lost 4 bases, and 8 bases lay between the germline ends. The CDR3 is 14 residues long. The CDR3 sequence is CATSRGALNQPQHF. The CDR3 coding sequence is TGTGCCACCAGCAGAGGGGCCCTGAATCAGCCCCAGCATTTT.

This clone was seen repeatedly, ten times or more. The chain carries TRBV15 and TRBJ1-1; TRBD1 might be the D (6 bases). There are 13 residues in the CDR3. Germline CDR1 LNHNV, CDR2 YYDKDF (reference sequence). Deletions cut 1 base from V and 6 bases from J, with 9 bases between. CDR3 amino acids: CATSRGTASEAFF. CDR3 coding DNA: TGTGCCACCAGCAGAGGGACAGCCTCTGAAGCTTTCTTT.

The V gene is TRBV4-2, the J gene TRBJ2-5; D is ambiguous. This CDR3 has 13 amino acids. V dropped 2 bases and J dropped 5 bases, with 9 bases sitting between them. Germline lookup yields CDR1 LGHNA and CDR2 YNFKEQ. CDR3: CASSQSPTETQYF. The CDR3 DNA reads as TGTGCCAGCAGCCAAAGTCCCACGGAGACCCAGTACTTC.

CDR3 loop: CASSQLTVNTEAFF. The CDR3, as DNA: TGCGCCAGCAGCCAATTGACTGTCAACACTGAAGCTTTCTTT. The chain carries TRBV4-3 and TRBJ1-1; D is undetermined. V was shortened by 2 bases and J by 2 bases, with 9 bases between the two germline ends. Per the germline V gene, CDR1 is LGHNA and CDR2 is YSLEER. This CDR3 is built from 14 residues.

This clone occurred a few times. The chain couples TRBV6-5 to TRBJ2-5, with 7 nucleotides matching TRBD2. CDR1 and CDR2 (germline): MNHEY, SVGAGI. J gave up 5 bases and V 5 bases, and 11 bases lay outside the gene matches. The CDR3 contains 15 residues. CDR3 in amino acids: CASSPSGEGSETQYF. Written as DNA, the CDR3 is TGTGCCAGCAGTCCCAGCGGGGAGGGGTCGGAGACCCAGTACTTC.

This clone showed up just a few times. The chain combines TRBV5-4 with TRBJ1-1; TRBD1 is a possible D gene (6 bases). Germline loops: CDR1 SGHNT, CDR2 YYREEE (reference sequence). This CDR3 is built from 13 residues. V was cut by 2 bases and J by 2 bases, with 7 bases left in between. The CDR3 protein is CASSLQGNTEAFF. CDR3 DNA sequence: TGTGCCAGCAGCTTACAGGGAAACACTGAAGCTTTCTTT.

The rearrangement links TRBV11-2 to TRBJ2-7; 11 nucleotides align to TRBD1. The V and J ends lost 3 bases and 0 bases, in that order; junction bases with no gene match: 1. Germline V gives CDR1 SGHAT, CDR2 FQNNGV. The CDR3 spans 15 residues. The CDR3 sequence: CASSLDRGRSYEQYV. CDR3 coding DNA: TGTGCCAGCAGCTTGGACAGGGGGCGCTCCTACGAGCAGTACGTC.

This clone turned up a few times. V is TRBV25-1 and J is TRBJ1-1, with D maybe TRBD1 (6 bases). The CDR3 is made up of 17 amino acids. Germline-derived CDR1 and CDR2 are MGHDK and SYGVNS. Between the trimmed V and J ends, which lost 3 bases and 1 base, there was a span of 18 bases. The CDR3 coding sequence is TGTGCCAGCAGTGACACAGGTCTTTCAGGGGCGAACACTGAAGCTTTCTTT. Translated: CASSDTGLSGANTEAFF.

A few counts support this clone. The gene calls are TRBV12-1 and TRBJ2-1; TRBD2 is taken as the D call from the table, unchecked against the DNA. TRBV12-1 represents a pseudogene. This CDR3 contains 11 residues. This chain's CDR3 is CASRSQFEQFF. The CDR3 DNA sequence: TGTGCCAGCCGGTCCCAATTTGAGCAGTTCTTC.

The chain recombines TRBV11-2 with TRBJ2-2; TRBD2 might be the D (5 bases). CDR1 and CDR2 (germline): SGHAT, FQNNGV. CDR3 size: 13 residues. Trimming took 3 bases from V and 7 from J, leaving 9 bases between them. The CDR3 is CASSLTGIGELFF. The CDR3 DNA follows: TGTGCCAGCAGCTTGACCGGGATCGGGGAGCTGTTTTTT.

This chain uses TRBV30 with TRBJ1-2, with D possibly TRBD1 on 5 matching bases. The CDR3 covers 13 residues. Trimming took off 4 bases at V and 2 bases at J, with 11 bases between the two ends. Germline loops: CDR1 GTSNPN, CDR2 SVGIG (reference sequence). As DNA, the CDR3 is TGTGCCTGGACCCTCGGGACCAACTATGGCTACACCTTC. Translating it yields CAWTLGTNYGYTF. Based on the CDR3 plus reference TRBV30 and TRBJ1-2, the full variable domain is SQTIHQWPATLVQPVGSPLSLECTVEGTSNPNLYWYRQAAGRGLQLLFYSVGIGQISSEVPQNLSASRPQDRQFILSSKKLLLSDSGFYLCAWTLGTNYGYTFGSGTRLTVV.

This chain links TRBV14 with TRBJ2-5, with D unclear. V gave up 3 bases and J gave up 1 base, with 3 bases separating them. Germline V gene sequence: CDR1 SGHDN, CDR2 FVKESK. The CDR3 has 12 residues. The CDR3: CASSHAQETQYF. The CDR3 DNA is TGTGCCAGCAGCCATGCCCAAGAGACCCAGTACTTC.

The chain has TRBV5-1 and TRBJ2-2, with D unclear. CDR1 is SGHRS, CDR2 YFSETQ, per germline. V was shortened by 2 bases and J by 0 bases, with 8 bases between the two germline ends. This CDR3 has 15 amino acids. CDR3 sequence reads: CASSFIQSNTGELFF. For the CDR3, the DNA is TGCGCCAGCAGCTTTATCCAGTCGAACACCGGGGAGCTGTTTTTT.

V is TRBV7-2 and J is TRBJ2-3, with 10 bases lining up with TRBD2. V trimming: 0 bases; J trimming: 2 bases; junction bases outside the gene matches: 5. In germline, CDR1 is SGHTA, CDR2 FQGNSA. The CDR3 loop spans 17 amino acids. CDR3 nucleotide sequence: TGTGCCAGCAGCTTAGCGCTAGCGGGGGAAGCCACAGATACGCAGTATTTT. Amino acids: CASSLALAGEATDTQYF.

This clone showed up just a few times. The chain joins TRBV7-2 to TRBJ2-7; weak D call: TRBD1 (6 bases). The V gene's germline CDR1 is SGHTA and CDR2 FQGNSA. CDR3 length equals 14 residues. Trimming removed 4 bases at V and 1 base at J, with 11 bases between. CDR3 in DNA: TGTGCCAGCAGCTCCGTGGACAGATCCTACGAGCAGTACTTC. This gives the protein CASSSVDRSYEQYF.

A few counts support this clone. The DNA of the CDR3 is TGTGCCAGCAGCGCGACAGCATGGGGTTCATACAATGAGCAGTTCTTC. It yields the protein CASSATAWGSYNEQFF. This chain connects TRBV9 to TRBJ2-1; weak D call: TRBD1 (5 bases). Looked up from germline, CDR1 is SGDLS and CDR2 is YYNGEE. Trimming took 3 bases from V and 4 from J, leaving 17 bases between them. The CDR3 covers 16 residues.

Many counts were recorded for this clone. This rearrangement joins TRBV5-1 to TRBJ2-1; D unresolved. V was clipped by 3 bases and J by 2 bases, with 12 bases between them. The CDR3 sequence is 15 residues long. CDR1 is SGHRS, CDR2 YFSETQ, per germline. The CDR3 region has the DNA TGCGCCAGCAGCTGGGAAGGGAAGACCTACAATGAGCAGTTCTTC. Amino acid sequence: CASSWEGKTYNEQFF.

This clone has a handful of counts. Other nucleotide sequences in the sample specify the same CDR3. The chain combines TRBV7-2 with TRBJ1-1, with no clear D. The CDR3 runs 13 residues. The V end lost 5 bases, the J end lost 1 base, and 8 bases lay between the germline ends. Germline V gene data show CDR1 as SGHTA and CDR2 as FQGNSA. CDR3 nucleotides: TGTGCCAGCAGCCTTGACAAGAACACTGAAGCTTTCTTT. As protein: CASSLDKNTEAFF. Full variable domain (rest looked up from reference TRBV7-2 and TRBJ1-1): GAGVSQSPSNKVTEKGKDVELRCDPISGHTALYWYRQSLGQGLEFLIYFQGNSAPDKSGLPSDRFSAERTGGSVSTLTIQRTQQEDSAVYLCASSLDKNTEAFFGQGTRLTVV.

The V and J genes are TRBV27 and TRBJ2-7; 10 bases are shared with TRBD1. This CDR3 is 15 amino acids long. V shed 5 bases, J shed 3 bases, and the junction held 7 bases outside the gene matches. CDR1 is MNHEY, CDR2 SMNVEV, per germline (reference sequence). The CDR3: CASSPKGTGDYEQYV. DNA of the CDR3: TGTGCCAGCAGTCCAAAAGGGACAGGGGACTACGAGCAGTACGTC.

The CDR3 nucleotides are TGTGCCAGCAGAAAAGAGGGGACAGGGCAGGGCTATGGCTACACCTTC. This gives the protein CASRKEGTGQGYGYTF. This chain links TRBV7-2 with TRBJ1-2; 9 positions match TRBD1. Germline CDR1 reads SGHTA; CDR2 reads FQGNSA. The CDR3 extends over 16 amino acids. V was pared by 6 bases and J by 4 bases, with 12 bases of the junction left unmatched.

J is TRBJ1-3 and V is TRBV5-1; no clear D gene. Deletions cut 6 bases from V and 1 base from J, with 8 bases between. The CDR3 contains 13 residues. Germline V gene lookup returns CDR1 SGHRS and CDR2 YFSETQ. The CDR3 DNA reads TGCGCCAGCAATTCAGAGTCTGGAAACACCATATATTTT. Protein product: CASNSESGNTIYF.

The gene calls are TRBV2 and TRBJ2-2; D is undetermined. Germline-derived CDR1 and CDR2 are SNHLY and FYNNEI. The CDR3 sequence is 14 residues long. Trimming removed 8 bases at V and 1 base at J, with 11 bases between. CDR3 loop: CASVGRRNTGELFF. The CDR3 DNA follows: TGTGCCAGCGTTGGGCGGAGGAACACCGGGGAGCTGTTTTTT.

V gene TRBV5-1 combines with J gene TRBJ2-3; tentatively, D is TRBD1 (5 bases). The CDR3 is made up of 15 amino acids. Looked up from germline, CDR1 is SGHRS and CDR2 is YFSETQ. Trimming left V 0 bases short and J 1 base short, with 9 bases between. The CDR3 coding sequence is TGCGCCAGCAGCTTGGAGGGGTGGGGCACAGATACGCAGTATTTT. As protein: CASSLEGWGTDTQYF.

CDR3 coding DNA: TGCGCCAGCAGCTTGCAAGAGACCCAGTACTTC. It is translated as CASSLQETQYF. This chain joins TRBV5-1 and TRBJ2-5; no clear D. Deletions cut 1 base from V and 2 bases from J, with 0 bases between. CDR3 length: 11 residues. The V gene's germline CDR1 is SGHRS and CDR2 YFSETQ.